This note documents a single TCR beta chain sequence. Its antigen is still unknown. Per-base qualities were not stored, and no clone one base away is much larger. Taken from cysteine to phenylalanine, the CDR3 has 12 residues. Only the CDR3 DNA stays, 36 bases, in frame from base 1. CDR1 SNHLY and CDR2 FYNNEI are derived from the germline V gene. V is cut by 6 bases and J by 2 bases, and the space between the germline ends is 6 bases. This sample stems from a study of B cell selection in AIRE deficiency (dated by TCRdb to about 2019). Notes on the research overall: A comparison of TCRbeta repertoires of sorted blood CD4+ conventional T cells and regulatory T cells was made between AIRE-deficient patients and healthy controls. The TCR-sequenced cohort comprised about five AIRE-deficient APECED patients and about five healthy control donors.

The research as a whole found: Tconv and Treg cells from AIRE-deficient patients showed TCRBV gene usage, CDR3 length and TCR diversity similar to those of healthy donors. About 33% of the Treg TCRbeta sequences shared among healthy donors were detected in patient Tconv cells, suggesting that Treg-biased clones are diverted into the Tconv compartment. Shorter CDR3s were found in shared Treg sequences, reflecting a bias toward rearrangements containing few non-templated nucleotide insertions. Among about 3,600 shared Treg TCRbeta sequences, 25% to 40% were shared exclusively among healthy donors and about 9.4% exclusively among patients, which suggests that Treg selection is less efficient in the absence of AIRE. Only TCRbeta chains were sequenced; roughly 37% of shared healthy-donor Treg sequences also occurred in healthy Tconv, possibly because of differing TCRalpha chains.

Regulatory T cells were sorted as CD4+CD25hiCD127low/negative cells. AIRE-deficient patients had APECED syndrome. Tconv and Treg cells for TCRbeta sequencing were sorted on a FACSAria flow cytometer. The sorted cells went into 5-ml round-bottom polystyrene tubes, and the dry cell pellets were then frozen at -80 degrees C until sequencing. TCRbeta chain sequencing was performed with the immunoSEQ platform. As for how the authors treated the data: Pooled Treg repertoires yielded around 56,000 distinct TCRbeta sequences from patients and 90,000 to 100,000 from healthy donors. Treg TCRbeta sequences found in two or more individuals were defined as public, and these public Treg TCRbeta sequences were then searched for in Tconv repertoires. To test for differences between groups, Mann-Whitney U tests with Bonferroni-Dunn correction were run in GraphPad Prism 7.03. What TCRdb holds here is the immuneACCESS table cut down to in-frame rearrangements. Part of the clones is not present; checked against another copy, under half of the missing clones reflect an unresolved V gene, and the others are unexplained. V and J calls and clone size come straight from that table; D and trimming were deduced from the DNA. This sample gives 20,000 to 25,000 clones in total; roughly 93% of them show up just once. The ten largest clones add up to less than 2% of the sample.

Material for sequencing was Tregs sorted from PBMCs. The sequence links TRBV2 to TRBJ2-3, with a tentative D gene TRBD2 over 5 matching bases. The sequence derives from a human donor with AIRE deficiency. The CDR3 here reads CASRGDTDTQYF. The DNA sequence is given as TGTGCCAGCAGGGGAGACACAGATACGCAGTATTTT.